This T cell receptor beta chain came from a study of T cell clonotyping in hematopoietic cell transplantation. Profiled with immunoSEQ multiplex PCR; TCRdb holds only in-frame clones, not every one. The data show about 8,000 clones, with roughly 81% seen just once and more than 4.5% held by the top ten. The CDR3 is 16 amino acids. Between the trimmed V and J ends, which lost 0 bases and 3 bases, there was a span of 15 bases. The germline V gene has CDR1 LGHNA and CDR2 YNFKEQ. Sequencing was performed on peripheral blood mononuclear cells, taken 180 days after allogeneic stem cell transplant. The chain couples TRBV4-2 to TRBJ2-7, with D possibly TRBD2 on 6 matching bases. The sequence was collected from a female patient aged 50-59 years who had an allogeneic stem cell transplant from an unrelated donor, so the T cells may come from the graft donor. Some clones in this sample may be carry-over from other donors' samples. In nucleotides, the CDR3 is TGTGCCAGCAGCCAAGAAGGGGACTCTTCTCACTACGAGCAGTACTTC. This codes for CASSQEGDSSHYEQYF.